This T cell receptor (beta chain) was captured in a study of cytomegalovirus exposure and HLA in healthy donors. The CDR3 consists of 14 residues. Germline values: CDR1 MNHNY, CDR2 SVGAGI (reference sequence). With 6 bases clipped from V and 3 bases from J, the junction kept 6 bases outside the gene matches. Primers included in the PCR were 60 Vbeta and 13 Jbeta primers. Clones were read by immunoSEQ multiplex PCR, and TCRdb kept only the in-frame ones, dropping some. The sample carries around 68,000 clones, roughly 87% recorded once. Study observations and caveats: Cytomegalovirus status, reportedly, was diagnosed with high specificity and sensitivity by the classifier. It was approximately 150 TCR beta chains that were listed as cytomegalovirus-associated. Excluded were some V segments that proved indistinguishable, including TRBV6-2 and TRBV6-3. CMV serostatus alone was available as immune exposure information.

Details on this clone: What it binds is not known.

The chain has TRBV6-6 and TRBJ2-7, with 9 bases identical to TRBD1. The clonotype was recovered from a female donor in good health and CMV-seronegative. Sequenced input: PBMCs. The CDR3: CASSDPGQGYEQYF. CDR3 in DNA: TGTGCCAGCAGCGACCCGGGACAGGGCTACGAGCAGTACTTC.